Below, 17 T cell receptor beta chains from the same sample are listed, as sequenced in a study of T-cell reconstitution after alpha-beta-depleted transplantation in children. The TCRbeta library incorporated unique molecular identifiers. TCRdb re-derived calls from the PCR reads in MiXCR, one entry per CDR3 protein. The profile shows 250,000 to 400,000 distinct CDR3 sequences, 23% of them singletons. Sequenced material: PBMCs, mostly from graft donor cells, taken 180 days after TCRalphabeta/CD19-depleted stem cell transplant. These TCRs come from a male patient between 5 and 17 years old who had a stem cell transplant for acute lymphoblastic leukemia, so the T cells may come from the graft donor.

The chain joins TRBV7-9 to TRBJ1-3, with a possible D match to TRBD1 (5 bases). The CDR3 is 14 residues long. Trimming shortened V by 1 base and J by 5 bases, and 9 bases separated the two germline ends. CDR1 SEHNR and CDR2 FQNEAQ come from the germline V gene (reference sequence). The CDR3 reads CASSLGKGRNTIYF. The CDR3 DNA reads as TGTGCCAGCAGCTTAGGCAAGGGGAGAAACACCATATATTTT.

The chain uses TRBV9 and TRBJ1-2; D unresolved. Germline V gives CDR1 SGDLS, CDR2 YYNGEE. CDR3 length: 14 residues. The V end was cut by 6 bases, the J end by 0 bases, with 12 bases between. The CDR3 is CASTPIPANYGYTF. The CDR3 DNA is TGTGCCAGCACCCCGATCCCGGCTAACTATGGCTACACCTTC.

The rearrangement uses TRBV5-1 and TRBJ1-3; 8 bases are shared with TRBD1. The CDR3 has 15 amino acids. V lost 4 bases and J lost 5; bases outside the gene matches: 8. The germline V gene has CDR1 SGHRS and CDR2 YFSETQ. The CDR3 reads CASSRNGQGRNTIYF. CDR3 in DNA: TGCGCCAGCAGCCGAAACGGACAGGGAAGAAACACCATATATTTT.

This clonotype was observed a handful of times. The chain employs TRBV11-2 and TRBJ2-7; 10 positions match TRBD1. Germline trimming cut 2 bases from V and 12 bases from J; bases unmatched to any gene: 4. Germline CDR1 SGHAT, CDR2 FQNNGV. The CDR3 runs 12 residues. Here the CDR3 DNA reads TGTGCCAGCAGCTTACGGACAGGGGGACGGTACTTC. Amino acids: CASSLRTGGRYF.

This clonotype has a single count. The chain uses TRBV12-3 or TRBV12-4 and TRBJ2-2; a weak D match, TRBD2 (6 bases). The CDR3 totals 14 residues. The V end was cut by 5 bases, the J end by 6 bases, with 13 bases between. DNA of the CDR3: TGTGCCAGCAGTGGGCGGGGCGGTGCCGGGGAGCTGTTTTTT. Amino acids: CASSGRGGAGELFF.

V usage is TRBV4-1 and J usage is TRBJ1-2; perhaps TRBD1 as D (6 bases). CDR3 length equals 16 residues. Looked up from germline, CDR1 is MGHRA and CDR2 is YSYEKL. V lost 2 bases to trimming and J lost 5 bases, with 18 bases between them. The CDR3 coding sequence is TGCGCCAGCAGCCAAAAGGGGGACCCCTTGGGATATGGCTACACCTTC. It specifies CASSQKGDPLGYGYTF.

The sample holds a few counts of this clonotype. The rearrangement uses TRBV20-1 and TRBJ1-1; 7 nucleotides agree with TRBD1. Germline loops: CDR1 DFQATT, CDR2 SNEGSKA (reference sequence). CDR3 length equals 10 residues. The junction had 2 bases not matched to a gene; V was cut back by 5 bases and J by 8 bases. In DNA, the CDR3 is TGCAGTGCTGGGGGACAGGAAGCTTTCTTT. It encodes CSAGGQEAFF.

This clonotype was recorded a few times. The chain joins TRBV20-1 to TRBJ2-7; D might be TRBD1 or TRBD2, each matching 7 bases. From germline, CDR1 is DFQATT and CDR2 SNEGSKA (reference sequence). The ends were cut back, 4 bases at V and 0 bases at J, with 16 bases in the middle. The CDR3 runs 15 residues. The CDR3 spells CSATSGDSFSYEQYF. The DNA of the CDR3 is TGCAGTGCTACCAGCGGGGACAGCTTCTCCTACGAGCAGTACTTC.

The gene calls are TRBV11-2 and TRBJ2-1, with 7 bases matching TRBD2. Germline V gene data show CDR1 as SGHAT and CDR2 as FQNNGV. V lost 0 bases, J lost 7 bases, and 6 bases stayed unmatched. The CDR3 has 15 amino acids. The CDR3 sequence: CASSLELASGNEQFF. The CDR3 nucleotides are TGTGCCAGCAGCTTAGAGCTAGCTAGCGGTAATGAGCAGTTCTTC. Full variable domain (remainder filled in from reference TRBV11-2 and TRBJ2-1): EAGVAQSPRYKIIEKRQSVAFWCNPISGHATLYWYQQILGQGPKLLIQFQNNGVVDDSQLPKDRFSAERLKGVDSTLKIQPAKLEDSAVYLCASSLELASGNEQFFGPGTRLTVL.

The rearrangement joins TRBV14 to TRBJ2-1; TRBD1 agrees at 10 bases. From germline, CDR1 is SGHDN and CDR2 FVKESK. V was clipped by 3 bases and J by 7 bases; unmatched bases: 3. The CDR3 extends over 14 amino acids. CDR3 sequence: CASSQGQGWNEQFF. The CDR3 region has the DNA TGTGCCAGCAGCCAGGGACAGGGGTGGAATGAGCAGTTCTTC.

This clonotype has a handful of counts. This chain joins TRBV7-2 and TRBJ2-1; 8 bases are shared with TRBD2. The CDR3 consists of 15 residues. V lost 5 bases, J lost 5 bases, and 8 bases stayed unmatched. Germline-derived CDR1 and CDR2 are SGHTA and FQGNSA. This CDR3 is CASSPSGTRHNEQFF. The CDR3 DNA sequence: TGTGCCAGCAGCCCCTCCGGGACTAGACACAATGAGCAGTTCTTC.

V is TRBV27 and J is TRBJ1-2, with TRBD1 identical over 8 bases. J gave up 8 bases and V 5 bases, and 7 bases lay outside the gene matches. CDR3 length: 13 amino acids. CDR1 and CDR2 (germline): MNHEY, SMNVEV (reference sequence). In nucleotides, the CDR3 is TGTGCCAGCAGTAAGGACAGGGCGCGAGGCTACACCTTC. This sequence encodes CASSKDRARGYTF.

This clonotype was detected only a few times. One end of the junction varies from germline; a read error may be responsible. This chain joins TRBV5-1 and TRBJ2-7; 9 nucleotides match TRBD2. The CDR3 is 14 amino acids. From germline, CDR1 is SGHRS and CDR2 YFSETQ. The CDR3 here is CASSLAGTSQDQDF. The CDR3 coding sequence is TGCGCCAGCAGCTTGGCAGGGACTAGCCAGGACCAGGACTTC. The full variable domain, completed using reference TRBV5-1 and TRBJ2-7, is KAGVTQTPRYLIKTRGQQVTLSCSPISGHRSVSWYQQTPGQGLQFLFEYFSETQRNKGNFPGRFSGRQFSNSRSEMNVSTLELGDSALYLCASSLAGTSQDQDFGPGTRLTVT.

The sample holds a few counts of this clonotype. This chain uses TRBV29-1 with TRBJ1-5, with 7 nucleotides matching TRBD1. The V segment lost 5 bases and the J segment 7 bases; nucleotides outside the gene matches: 5. This CDR3 contains 12 residues. CDR1 and CDR2 (germline): SQVTM, ANQGSEA. The CDR3 sequence: CSVSTGSQPQHF. The CDR3 DNA sequence: TGCAGCGTTTCGACAGGGAGCCAGCCCCAGCATTTT.

This clonotype was detected ten times or more. This chain uses TRBV5-1 with TRBJ2-2, with D hard to call. Germline V CDR1 and CDR2: SGHRS, YFSETQ. The V end was cut by 0 bases, the J end by 6 bases, with 9 bases between. The CDR3 sequence is 14 residues long. The CDR3 nucleotides read TGCGCCAGCAGCTTGGCCAGTGGTTCCGGGGAGCTGTTTTTT. It encodes CASSLASGSGELFF.

This chain connects TRBV29-1 to TRBJ2-1, with 9 bases that match TRBD1. V shed 8 bases and J 2 bases; nucleotides not matched to a gene: 7. The CDR3 has 14 amino acids. CDR1 and CDR2 (germline): SQVTM, ANQGSEA. CDR3 sequence reads: CSSSTGGAYNEQFF. The CDR3 coding sequence is TGCAGCTCTTCTACAGGGGGCGCCTACAATGAGCAGTTCTTC.

This clonotype has ten or more counts. CDR3 coding DNA: TGCGCCAGCAGCTTGGTCGGGACAGGGGGGCGCGCTGAAGCTTTCTTT. Its protein is CASSLVGTGGRAEAFF. The V call is TRBV5-1, the J call TRBJ1-1; 11 positions agree with TRBD1. The CDR3 is made up of 16 amino acids. Germline values: CDR1 SGHRS, CDR2 YFSETQ. V gave up 0 bases and J gave up 6 bases; unmatched junction bases: 7.